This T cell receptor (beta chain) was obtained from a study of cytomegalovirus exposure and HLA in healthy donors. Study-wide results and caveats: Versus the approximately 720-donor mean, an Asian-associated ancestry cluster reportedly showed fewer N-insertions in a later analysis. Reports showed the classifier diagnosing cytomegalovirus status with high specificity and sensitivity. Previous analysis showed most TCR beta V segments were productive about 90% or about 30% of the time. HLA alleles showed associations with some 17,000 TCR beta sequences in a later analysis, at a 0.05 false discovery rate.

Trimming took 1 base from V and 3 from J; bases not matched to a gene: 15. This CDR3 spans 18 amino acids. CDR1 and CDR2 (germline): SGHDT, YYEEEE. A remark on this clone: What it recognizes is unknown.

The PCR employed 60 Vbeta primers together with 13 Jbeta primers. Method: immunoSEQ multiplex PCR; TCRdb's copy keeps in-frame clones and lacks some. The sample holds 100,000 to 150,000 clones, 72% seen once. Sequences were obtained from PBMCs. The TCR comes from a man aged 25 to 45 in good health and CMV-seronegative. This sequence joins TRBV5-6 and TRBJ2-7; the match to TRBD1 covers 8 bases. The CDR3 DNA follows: TGTGCCAGCAGCTTGTCCCAGGGGGCTTTGGAGAATATCTACGAGCAGTACTTC. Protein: CASSLSQGALENIYEQYF.